Listed below are T cell receptor beta chains from one sample, sequenced in a study of CD8+CD57+ T cells in acquired aplastic anemia. TCRdb fed the reads into MiXCR, producing one record per CDR3 protein. The sample includes around 200,000 distinct CDR3 sequences, roughly 57% of them seen just once. Sample: sorted CD4+, CD8+, or CD8+CD57+ T cells (not recorded which) from PBMCs. These receptors originate from a human donor in good health. Each CDR3 is given with its conserved first and last residue. A D gene is named only where the DNA matches it firmly. Size values are once, few and many counts, or a class for expanded clones, and some rows have none.

j_gene: TRBJ2-1
d_gene: TRBD2
v_gene: TRBV19
abundance: NA
CDR3aa: CASSIVGLAGHNEQFF
CDR3nt: TGTGCCAGTAGTATAGTGGGACTAGCGGGGCACAATGAGCAGTTCTTC

j_gene: TRBJ1-1
d_gene: NA
v_gene: TRBV7-9
abundance: NA
CDR3aa: CASSLFQGRPEAFF
CDR3nt: TGTGCCAGCAGCTTATTTCAGGGACGGCCTGAAGCTTTCTTT

j_gene: TRBJ2-1
d_gene: NA
v_gene: TRBV2
abundance: many
CDR3aa: CARTPLGAGNEQFF
CDR3nt: TGTGCCAGGACCCCCCTGGGGGCGGGCAATGAGCAGTTCTTC

j_gene: TRBJ2-7
d_gene: TRBD2
v_gene: TRBV19
abundance: many
CDR3aa: CASSIASQGLAATFSYEQYF
CDR3nt: TGTGCCAGTAGTATAGCTAGCCAGGGCCTAGCGGCGACCTTCTCCTACGAGCAGTACTTC

j_gene: TRBJ1-4
d_gene: NA
v_gene: TRBV30
abundance: NA
CDR3aa: CAGRTDHPPYEKLFF
CDR3nt: TGTGCCGGTCGGACAGATCACCCTCCTTATGAAAAACTGTTTTTT

j_gene: TRBJ2-7
d_gene: TRBD1
v_gene: TRBV20-1
abundance: few
CDR3aa: CSASNNRGLDYEQYF
CDR3nt: TGCAGTGCTAGCAATAACAGGGGATTGGACTACGAGCAGTACTTC

j_gene: TRBJ2-1
d_gene: TRBD2
v_gene: TRBV7-3
abundance: NA
CDR3aa: CASSSGLANAEQFF
CDR3nt: TGTGCCAGCAGCTCGGGACTAGCGAACGCTGAGCAGTTCTTC

j_gene: TRBJ2-7
d_gene: NA
v_gene: TRBV20-1
abundance: many
CDR3aa: CSARGQDSYEQYF
CDR3nt: TGCAGTGCTAGAGGACAGGACTCCTACGAGCAGTACTTC

j_gene: TRBJ1-2
d_gene: TRBD1
v_gene: TRBV7-9
abundance: few
CDR3aa: CASSLGFGTAGYTF
CDR3nt: TGTGCCAGCAGCTTAGGGTTCGGGACAGCTGGCTACACCTTC

j_gene: TRBJ1-2
d_gene: TRBD1
v_gene: TRBV20-1
abundance: NA
CDR3aa: CSAKQDRGYGYTF
CDR3nt: TGCAGTGCTAAACAGGACAGGGGGTATGGCTACACCTTC

j_gene: TRBJ2-3
d_gene: TRBD2
v_gene: TRBV27
abundance: NA
CDR3aa: CASSLMLAGGRITDTQYF
CDR3nt: TGTGCCAGCAGTTTAATGCTAGCGGGAGGCCGGATCACAGATACGCAGTATTTT

j_gene: TRBJ2-3
d_gene: NA
v_gene: TRBV10-2
abundance: NA
CDR3aa: CASSESGRREDTQYF
CDR3nt: TGCGCCAGCAGTGAGTCGGGCAGGCGGGAAGATACGCAGTATTTT

j_gene: TRBJ1-6
d_gene: NA
v_gene: TRBV20-1
abundance: NA
CDR3aa: CSARMPGASSPLHF
CDR3nt: TGCAGTGCTAGAATGCCAGGGGCTAGTTCACCCCTCCACTTT

j_gene: TRBJ1-6
d_gene: NA
v_gene: TRBV7-9
abundance: many
CDR3aa: CASSLEGWSPLHF
CDR3nt: TGTGCCAGCAGCTTGGAAGGGTGGTCACCCCTCCACTTT

j_gene: TRBJ2-1
d_gene: NA
v_gene: TRBV6-6
abundance: many
CDR3aa: CASSPSTRYIDNEQFF
CDR3nt: TGTGCCAGCAGTCCGTCGACTCGGTATATCGACAATGAGCAGTTCTTC

j_gene: TRBJ1-2
d_gene: NA
v_gene: TRBV28
abundance: NA
CDR3aa: CASSSGRVGGYTF
CDR3nt: TGTGCCAGCAGTTCAGGCAGGGTAGGTGGCTACACCTTC

j_gene: TRBJ2-1
d_gene: TRBD1
v_gene: TRBV20-1
abundance: NA
CDR3aa: CSQADRVVGEQFF
CDR3nt: TGCAGTCAAGCGGACAGGGTAGTGGGCGAGCAGTTCTTC

j_gene: TRBJ2-3
d_gene: TRBD1
v_gene: TRBV19
abundance: NA
CDR3aa: CASSGTVTTDTQYF
CDR3nt: TGTGCCAGTAGTGGGACAGTAACCACAGATACGCAGTATTTT

j_gene: TRBJ1-2
d_gene: NA
v_gene: TRBV10-3
abundance: NA
CDR3aa: CAISSGYGYTF
CDR3nt: TGTGCCATCAGTTCCGGTTATGGCTACACCTTC

j_gene: TRBJ2-1
d_gene: NA
v_gene: TRBV19
abundance: NA
CDR3aa: CASSIQGGSYNEQFF
CDR3nt: TGTGCCAGTAGTATTCAGGGGGGCTCCTACAATGAGCAGTTCTTC

j_gene: TRBJ2-5
d_gene: TRBD1
v_gene: TRBV10-3
abundance: once
CDR3aa: CAIRKGTGLETQYF
CDR3nt: TGTGCCATCAGAAAGGGGACAGGGTTAGAGACCCAGTACTTC

j_gene: TRBJ2-7
d_gene: TRBD2
v_gene: TRBV20-1
abundance: once
CDR3aa: CSVTGPGLAGSWGYEQYF
CDR3nt: TGCAGTGTTACGGGACCGGGACTAGCGGGATCTTGGGGATACGAGCAGTACTTC

j_gene: TRBJ2-1
d_gene: TRBD2
v_gene: TRBV11-2
abundance: few
CDR3aa: CASSLDRTSGSYNEQFF
CDR3nt: TGTGCCAGCAGCTTAGACAGGACTAGCGGCTCCTACAATGAGCAGTTCTTC

j_gene: TRBJ1-2
d_gene: NA
v_gene: TRBV7-6
abundance: NA
CDR3aa: CASSSGGGFYGYTF
CDR3nt: TGTGCCAGCAGCTCCGGGGGGGGATTCTATGGCTACACCTTC

j_gene: TRBJ1-2
d_gene: NA
v_gene: TRBV6-1
abundance: NA
CDR3aa: CASMDWGQGGYTF
CDR3nt: TGTGCCAGCATGGATTGGGGGCAGGGAGGCTACACCTTC

j_gene: TRBJ1-1
d_gene: NA
v_gene: TRBV10-3
abundance: NA
CDR3aa: CAISEGPGSGTEAFF
CDR3nt: TGTGCCATCAGTGAAGGCCCAGGGTCGGGGACTGAAGCTTTCTTT

j_gene: TRBJ2-5
d_gene: TRBD1
v_gene: TRBV19
abundance: few
CDR3aa: CASRGQGATQYF
CDR3nt: TGTGCCAGTAGGGGACAGGGGGCGACCCAGTACTTC

j_gene: TRBJ2-7
d_gene: NA
v_gene: TRBV7-9
abundance: NA
CDR3aa: CASSLVPRQNYEQYF
CDR3nt: TGTGCCAGCAGCTTAGTCCCCCGACAGAACTACGAGCAGTACTTC

j_gene: TRBJ1-3
d_gene: TRBD1
v_gene: TRBV20-1
abundance: NA
CDR3aa: CSARPSGQIGNTIYF
CDR3nt: TGCAGTGCTAGACCTTCGGGACAGATTGGAAACACCATATATTTT

j_gene: TRBJ2-1
d_gene: TRBD2
v_gene: TRBV7-9
abundance: many
CDR3aa: CASSLLGSVVSGSYNEQFF
CDR3nt: TGTGCCAGCAGCTTATTAGGTTCCGTGGTTAGCGGGAGCTACAATGAGCAGTTCTTC

j_gene: TRBJ1-5
d_gene: NA
v_gene: TRBV7-2
abundance: many
CDR3aa: CASSSGRAGDQPQHF
CDR3nt: TGTGCCAGCAGCTCAGGAAGGGCAGGCGATCAGCCCCAGCATTTT

j_gene: TRBJ1-3
d_gene: NA
v_gene: TRBV19
abundance: NA
CDR3aa: CASSTRITDRNTIYF
CDR3nt: TGTGCCAGTAGTACAAGGATAACGGACCGAAACACCATATATTTT